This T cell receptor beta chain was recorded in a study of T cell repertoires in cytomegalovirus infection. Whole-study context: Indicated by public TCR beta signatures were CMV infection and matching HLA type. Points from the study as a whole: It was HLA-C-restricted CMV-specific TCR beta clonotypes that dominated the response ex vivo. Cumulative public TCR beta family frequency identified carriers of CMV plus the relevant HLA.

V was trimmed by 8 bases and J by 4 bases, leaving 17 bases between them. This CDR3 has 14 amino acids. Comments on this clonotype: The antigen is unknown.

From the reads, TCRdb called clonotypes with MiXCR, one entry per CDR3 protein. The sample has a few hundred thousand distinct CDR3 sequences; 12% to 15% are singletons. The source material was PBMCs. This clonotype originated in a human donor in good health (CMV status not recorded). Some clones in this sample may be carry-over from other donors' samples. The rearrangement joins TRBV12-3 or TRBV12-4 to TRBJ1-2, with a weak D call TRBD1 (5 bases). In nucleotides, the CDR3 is TGTGCCAGCTCCCGCGCTGGGGCATTCTATGGCTACACCTTC. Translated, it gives CASSRAGAFYGYTF.